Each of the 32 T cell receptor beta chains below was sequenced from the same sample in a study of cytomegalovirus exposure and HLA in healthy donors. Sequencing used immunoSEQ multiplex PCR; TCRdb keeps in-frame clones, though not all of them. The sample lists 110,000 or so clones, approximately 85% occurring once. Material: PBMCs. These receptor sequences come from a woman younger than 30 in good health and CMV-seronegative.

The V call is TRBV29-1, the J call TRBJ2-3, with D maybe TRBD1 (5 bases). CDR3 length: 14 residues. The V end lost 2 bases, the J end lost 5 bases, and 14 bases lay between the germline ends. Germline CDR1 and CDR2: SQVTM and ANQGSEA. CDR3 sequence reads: CSVEKQPGLDTQYF. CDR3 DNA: TGCAGCGTTGAAAAACAGCCAGGGTTAGATACGCAGTATTTT.

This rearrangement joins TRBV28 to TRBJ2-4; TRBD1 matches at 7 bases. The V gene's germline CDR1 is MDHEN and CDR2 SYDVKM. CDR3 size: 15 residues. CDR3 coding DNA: TGTGCAGTACAAGGGGGCCTTATAGCCAAAAACATTCAGTACTTC. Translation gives CAVQGGLIAKNIQYF.

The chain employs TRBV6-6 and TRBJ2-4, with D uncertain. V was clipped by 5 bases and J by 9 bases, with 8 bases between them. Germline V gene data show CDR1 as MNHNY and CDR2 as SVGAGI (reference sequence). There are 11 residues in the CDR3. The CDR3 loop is CASSNPGIQYF. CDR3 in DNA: TGTGCCAGCAGTAATCCAGGCATTCAGTACTTC.

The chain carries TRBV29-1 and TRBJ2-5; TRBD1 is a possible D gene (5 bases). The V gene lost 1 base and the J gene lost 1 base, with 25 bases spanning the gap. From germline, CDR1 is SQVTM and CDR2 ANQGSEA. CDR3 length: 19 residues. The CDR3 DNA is TGCAGCGTTGAAGGATATGTCGAGGAAGGGGCCGCGTTCCAAGAGACCCAGTACTTC. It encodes CSVEGYVEEGAAFQETQYF.

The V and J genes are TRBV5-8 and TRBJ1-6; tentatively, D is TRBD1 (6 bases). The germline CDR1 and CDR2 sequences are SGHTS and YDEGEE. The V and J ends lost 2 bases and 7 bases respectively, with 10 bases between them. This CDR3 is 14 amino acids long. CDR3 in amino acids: CASSFRGANSPLHF. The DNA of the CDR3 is TGTGCCAGCAGCTTCAGGGGCGCCAATTCACCCCTCCACTTT.

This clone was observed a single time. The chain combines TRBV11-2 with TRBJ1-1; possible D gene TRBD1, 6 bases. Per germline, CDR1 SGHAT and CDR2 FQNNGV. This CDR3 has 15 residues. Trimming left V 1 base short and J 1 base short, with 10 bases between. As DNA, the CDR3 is TGTGCCAGCAGCTTAGCAACAGGGCAGAACACTGAAGCTTTCTTT. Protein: CASSLATGQNTEAFF.

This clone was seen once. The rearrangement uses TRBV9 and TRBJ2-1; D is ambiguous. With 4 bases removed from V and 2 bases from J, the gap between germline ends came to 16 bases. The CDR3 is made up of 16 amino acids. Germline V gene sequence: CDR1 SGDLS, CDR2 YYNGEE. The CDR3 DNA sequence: TGTGCCAGCAGCCAGATTTCCTCCTGGCCCTACAATGAGCAGTTCTTC. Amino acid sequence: CASSQISSWPYNEQFF.

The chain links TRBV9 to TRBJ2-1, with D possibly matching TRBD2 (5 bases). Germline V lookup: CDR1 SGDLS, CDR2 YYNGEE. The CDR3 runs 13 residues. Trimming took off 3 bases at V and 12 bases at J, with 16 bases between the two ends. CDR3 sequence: CASSADLTRGQFF. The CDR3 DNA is TGTGCCAGCAGCGCGGACCTAACCCGGGGGCAGTTCTTC.

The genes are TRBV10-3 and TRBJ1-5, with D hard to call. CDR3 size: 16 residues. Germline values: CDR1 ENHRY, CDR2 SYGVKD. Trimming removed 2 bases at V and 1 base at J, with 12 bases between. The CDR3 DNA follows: TGTGCCATCAGTGAGATCGAGGTAAAGAGCAATCAGCCCCAGCATTTT. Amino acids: CAISEIEVKSNQPQHF.

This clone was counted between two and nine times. The CDR3 loop is CASSFGSGELFF. CDR3 in DNA: TGTGCCAGCAGCTTCGGGAGCGGGGAGCTGTTTTTT. V and J are TRBV13 and TRBJ2-2; possible D gene TRBD2, 6 bases. This CDR3 region has 12 residues. Trimming pared 3 bases from V and 7 bases from J, leaving 6 bases between. The V gene's germline CDR1 is PRHDT and CDR2 FYEKMQ (reference sequence).

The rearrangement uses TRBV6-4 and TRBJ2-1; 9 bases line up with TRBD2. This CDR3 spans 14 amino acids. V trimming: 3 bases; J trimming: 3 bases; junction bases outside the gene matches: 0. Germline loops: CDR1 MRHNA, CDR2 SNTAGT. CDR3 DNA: TGTGCCAGCAGTGAGCGGGGGGGCTACAATGAGCAGTTCTTC. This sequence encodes CASSERGGYNEQFF.

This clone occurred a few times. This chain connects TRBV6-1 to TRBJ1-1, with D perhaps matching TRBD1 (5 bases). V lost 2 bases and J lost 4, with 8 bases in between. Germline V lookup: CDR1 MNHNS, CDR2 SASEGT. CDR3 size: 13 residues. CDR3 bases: TGTGCCAGCAGTGAACTGCAGGGCACTGAAGCTTTCTTT. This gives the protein CASSELQGTEAFF.

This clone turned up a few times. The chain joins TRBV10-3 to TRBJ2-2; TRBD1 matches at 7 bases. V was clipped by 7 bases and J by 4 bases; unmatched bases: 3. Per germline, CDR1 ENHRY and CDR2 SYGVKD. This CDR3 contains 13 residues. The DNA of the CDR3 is TGTGCCATCAAGGGACAGAGCACCGGGGAGCTGTTTTTT. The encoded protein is CAIKGQSTGELFF.

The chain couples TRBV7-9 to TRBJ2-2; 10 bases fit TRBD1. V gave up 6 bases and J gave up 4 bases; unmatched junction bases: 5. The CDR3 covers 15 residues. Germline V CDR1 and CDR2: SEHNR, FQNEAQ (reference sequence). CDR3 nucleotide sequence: TGTGCCAGCAGTCCCGGGACAGGGGTCACCGGGGAGCTGTTTTTT. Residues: CASSPGTGVTGELFF.

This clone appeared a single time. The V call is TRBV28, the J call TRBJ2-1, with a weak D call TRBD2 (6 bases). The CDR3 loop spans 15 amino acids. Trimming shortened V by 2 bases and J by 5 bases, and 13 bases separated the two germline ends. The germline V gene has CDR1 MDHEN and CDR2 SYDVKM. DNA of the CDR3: TGTGCCAGCAGTTTAATCCAGAGGACTAACAATGAGCAGTTCTTC. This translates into CASSLIQRTNNEQFF.

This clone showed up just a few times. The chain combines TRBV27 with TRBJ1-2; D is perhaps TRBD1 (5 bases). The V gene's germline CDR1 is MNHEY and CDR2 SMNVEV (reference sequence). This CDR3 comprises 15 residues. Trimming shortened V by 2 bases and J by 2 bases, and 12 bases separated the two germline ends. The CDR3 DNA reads TGTGCCAGCAGTTTACTCGGGGGTAACAACTATGGCTACACCTTC. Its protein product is CASSLLGGNNYGYTF.

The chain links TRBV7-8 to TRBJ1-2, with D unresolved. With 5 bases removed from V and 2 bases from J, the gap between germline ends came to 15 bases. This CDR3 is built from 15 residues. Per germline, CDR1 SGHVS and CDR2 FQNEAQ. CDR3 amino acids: CASSLSAGLNYGYTF. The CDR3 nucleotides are TGTGCCAGCAGCCTTAGTGCCGGGTTGAACTATGGCTACACCTTC. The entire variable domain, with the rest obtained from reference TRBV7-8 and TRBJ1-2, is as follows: GAGVSQSPRYKVAKRGQDVALRCDPISGHVSLFWYQQALGQGPEFLTYFQNEAQLDKSGLPSDRFFAERPEGSVSTLKIQRTQQEDSAVYLCASSLSAGLNYGYTFGSGTRLTVV.

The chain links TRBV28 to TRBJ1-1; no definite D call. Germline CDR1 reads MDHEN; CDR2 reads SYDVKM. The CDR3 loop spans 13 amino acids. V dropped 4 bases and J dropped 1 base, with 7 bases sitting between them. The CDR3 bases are TGTGCCAGCAGTTCCACAGCGAACACTGAAGCTTTCTTT. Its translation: CASSSTANTEAFF. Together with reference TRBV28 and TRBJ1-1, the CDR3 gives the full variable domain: DVKVTQSSRYLVKRTGEKVFLECVQDMDHENMFWYRQDPGLGLRLIYFSYDVKMKEKGDIPEGYSVSREKKERFSLILESASTNQTSMYLCASSSTANTEAFFGQGTRLTVV.

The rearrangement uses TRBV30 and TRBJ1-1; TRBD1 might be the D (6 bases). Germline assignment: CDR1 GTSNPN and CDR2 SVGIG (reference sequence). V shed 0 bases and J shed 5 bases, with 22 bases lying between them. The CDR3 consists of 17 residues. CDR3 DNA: TGTGCCTGGAGTGTACTTGACAGGATGCAAGTGGGTACTGAAGCTTTCTTT. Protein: CAWSVLDRMQVGTEAFF. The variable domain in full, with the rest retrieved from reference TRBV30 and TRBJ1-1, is SQTIHQWPATLVQPVGSPLSLECTVEGTSNPNLYWYRQAAGRGLQLLFYSVGIGQISSEVPQNLSASRPQDRQFILSSKKLLLSDSGFYLCAWSVLDRMQVGTEAFFGQGTRLTVV.

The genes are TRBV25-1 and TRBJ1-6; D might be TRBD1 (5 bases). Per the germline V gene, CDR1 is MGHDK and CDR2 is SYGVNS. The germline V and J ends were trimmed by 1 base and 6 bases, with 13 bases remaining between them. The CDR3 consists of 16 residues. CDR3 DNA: TGTGCCAGCAGTGAATCACTCGCAGGGATTAATTCACCCCTCCACTTT. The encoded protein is CASSESLAGINSPLHF.

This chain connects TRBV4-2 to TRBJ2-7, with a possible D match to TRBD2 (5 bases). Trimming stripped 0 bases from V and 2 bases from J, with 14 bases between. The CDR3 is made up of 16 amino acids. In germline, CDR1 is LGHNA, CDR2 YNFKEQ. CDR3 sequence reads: CASSQEYTGWAYEQYF. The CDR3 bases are TGTGCCAGCAGCCAAGAATACACGGGGTGGGCCTACGAGCAGTACTTC.

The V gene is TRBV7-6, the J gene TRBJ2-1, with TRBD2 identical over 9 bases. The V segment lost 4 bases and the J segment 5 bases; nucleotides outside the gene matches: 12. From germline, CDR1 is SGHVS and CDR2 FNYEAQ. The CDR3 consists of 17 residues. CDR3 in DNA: TGTGCCAGCAGCTACTCGGAGACTAGCGGAGTAAACAATGAGCAGTTCTTC. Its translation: CASSYSETSGVNNEQFF.

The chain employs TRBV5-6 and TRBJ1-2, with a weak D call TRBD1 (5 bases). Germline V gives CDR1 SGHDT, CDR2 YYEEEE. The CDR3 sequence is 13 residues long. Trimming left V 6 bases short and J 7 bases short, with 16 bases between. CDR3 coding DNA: TGTGCCAGCACAGCATTAGGGGTATCTGGCTACACCTTC. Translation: CASTALGVSGYTF. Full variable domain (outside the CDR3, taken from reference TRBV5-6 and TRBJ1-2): DAGVTQSPTHLIKTRGQQVTLRCSPKSGHDTVSWYQQALGQGPQFIFQYYEEEERQRGNFPDRFSGHQFPNYSSELNVNALLLGDSALYLCASTALGVSGYTFGSGTRLTVV.

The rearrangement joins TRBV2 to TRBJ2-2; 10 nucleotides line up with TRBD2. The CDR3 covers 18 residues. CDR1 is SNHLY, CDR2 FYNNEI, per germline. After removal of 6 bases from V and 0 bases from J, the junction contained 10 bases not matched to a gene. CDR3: CASRNPLAGVSNTGELFF. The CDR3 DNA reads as TGTGCCAGCAGGAACCCCCTAGCGGGGGTTTCGAACACCGGGGAGCTGTTTTTT.

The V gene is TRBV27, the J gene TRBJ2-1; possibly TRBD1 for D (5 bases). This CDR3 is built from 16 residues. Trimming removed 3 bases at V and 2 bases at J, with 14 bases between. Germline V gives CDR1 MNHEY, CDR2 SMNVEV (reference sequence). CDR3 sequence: CASSLGQSSTYNEQFF. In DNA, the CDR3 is TGTGCCAGCAGTTTGGGGCAATCCTCAACCTACAATGAGCAGTTCTTC.

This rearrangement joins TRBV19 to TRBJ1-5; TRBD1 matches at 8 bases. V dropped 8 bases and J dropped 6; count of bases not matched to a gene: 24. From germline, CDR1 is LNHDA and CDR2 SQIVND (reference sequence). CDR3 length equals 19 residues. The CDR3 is CASGNGVTWGTGETQPQHF. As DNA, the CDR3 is TGTGCCAGTGGAAATGGAGTAACCTGGGGGACAGGTGAGACTCAGCCCCAGCATTTT.

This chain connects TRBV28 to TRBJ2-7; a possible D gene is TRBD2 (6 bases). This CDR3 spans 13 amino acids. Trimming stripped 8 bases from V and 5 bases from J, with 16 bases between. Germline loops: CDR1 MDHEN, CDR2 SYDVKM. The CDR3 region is CASGNGGWNEQYF. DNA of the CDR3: TGTGCCAGCGGAAACGGAGGGTGGAACGAGCAGTACTTC.

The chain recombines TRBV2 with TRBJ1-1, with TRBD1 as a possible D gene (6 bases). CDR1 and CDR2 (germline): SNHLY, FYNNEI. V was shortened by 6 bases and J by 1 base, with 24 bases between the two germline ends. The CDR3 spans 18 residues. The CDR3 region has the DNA TGTGCCAGCAGACCCGAGGGGGGGGAACGGATTTGGAACACTGAAGCTTTCTTT. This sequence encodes CASRPEGGERIWNTEAFF.

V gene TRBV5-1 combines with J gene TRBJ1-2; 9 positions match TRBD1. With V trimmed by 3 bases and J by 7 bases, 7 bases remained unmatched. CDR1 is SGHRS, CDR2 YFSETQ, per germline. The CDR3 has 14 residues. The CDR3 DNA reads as TGCGCCAGCAGCTGGCGGGCGGACAGGGGTGGCTACACCTTC. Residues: CASSWRADRGGYTF.

The chain's CDR3 is CASPPRSGGTDTQYF. The DNA of the CDR3 is TGTGCCAGCCCACCGAGAAGCGGGGGCACAGATACGCAGTATTTT. This sequence joins TRBV7-9 and TRBJ2-3, with 7 bases lining up with TRBD2. Trimming cost V 8 bases and J 1 base; bases outside gene matches: 9. The CDR3 covers 15 residues. Germline-derived CDR1 and CDR2 are SEHNR and FQNEAQ (reference sequence). The complete variable domain, with remaining parts taken from reference TRBV7-9 and TRBJ2-3, reads DTGVSQNPRHKITKRGQNVTFRCDPISEHNRLYWYRQTLGQGPEFLTYFQNEAQLEKSRLLSDRFSAERPKGSFSTLEIQRTEQGDSAMYLCASPPRSGGTDTQYFGPGTRLTVL.

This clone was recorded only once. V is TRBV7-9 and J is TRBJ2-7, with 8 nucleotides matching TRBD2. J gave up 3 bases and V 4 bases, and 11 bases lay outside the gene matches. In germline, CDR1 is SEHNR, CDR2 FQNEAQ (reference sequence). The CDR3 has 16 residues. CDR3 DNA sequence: TGTGCCAGCAGCTCGAGACCAGCGGGGGCCTACTACGAGCAGTACTTC. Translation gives CASSSRPAGAYYEQYF.

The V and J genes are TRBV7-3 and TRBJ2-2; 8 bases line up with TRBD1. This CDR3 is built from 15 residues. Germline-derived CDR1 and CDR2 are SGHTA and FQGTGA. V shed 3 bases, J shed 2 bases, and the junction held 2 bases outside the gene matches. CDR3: CASSLTGANTGELFF. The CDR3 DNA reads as TGTGCCAGCAGCTTGACAGGGGCTAACACCGGGGAGCTGTTTTTT.